Listed below are T cell receptor beta chains from one sample, sequenced in a study of cytomegalovirus exposure and HLA in healthy donors. The assay was immunoSEQ multiplex PCR, and TCRdb's table has in-frame clones only and misses some. Of about 240,000 clones in the sample, around 80% are singletons; the top ten hold about 0.45%. Specimen: PBMCs. Every receptor here comes from a boy aged 5-17 years in good health and CMV-seronegative. Each CDR3 is given with its conserved first and last residue. The D gene is left open where the match is weak. For some rows the clone size is stated as once, few or many, or as a class when expanded; others skip it.

clone_size d_call j_call cdr3_length v_call cdr3_aa cdr3_nt
. . TRBJ1-2 13 TRBV5-6 CASSLVSRAGYTF TGTGCCAGCAGCTTGGTTAGCAGGGCTGGCTACACCTTC
. TRBD2 TRBJ2-5 14 TRBV5-6 CASSLYGAGGAQYF TGTGCCAGCAGCTTGTACGGCGCGGGGGGTGCCCAGTACTTC
. . TRBJ1-5 13 TRBV7-6 CASSSQGGQPQHF TGTGCCAGCAGCAGTCAGGGCGGTCAGCCCCAGCATTTT
. . TRBJ2-7 12 TRBV13 CASSRGDYEQYF TGTGCCAGCAGCCGAGGAGACTACGAGCAGTACTTC
. TRBD2 TRBJ2-2 15 TRBV5-1 CASLRGELDTGELFF TGCGCCAGCCTCCGGGGGGAATTGGACACCGGGGAGCTGTTTTTT
. TRBD1 TRBJ2-3 16 TRBV4-1 CASSQLYGTATDTQYF TGCGCCAGCAGCCAACTCTATGGGACAGCCACAGATACGCAGTATTTT
. TRBD2 TRBJ2-1 14 TRBV19 CASRASGSSNEQFF TGTGCCAGCCGGGCTAGCGGGAGCTCTAATGAGCAGTTCTTC
. . TRBJ1-4 16 TRBV5-1 CASSLGAAVTNEKLFF TGCGCCAGCAGCTTGGGGGCAGCAGTGACTAATGAAAAACTGTTTTTT
few . TRBJ2-6 12 TRBV7-3 CAPCFGANVLTF TGTGCCCCTTGTTTTGGGGCCAACGTCCTGACTTTC
. TRBD2 TRBJ2-4 19 TRBV18 CASSPPRTSGSIAKNIQYF TGTGCCAGCTCGCCCCCGAGGACTAGCGGGTCTATAGCCAAAAACATTCAGTACTTC
. TRBD1 TRBJ2-1 13 TRBV19 CASGYRGYNEQFF TGTGCCAGTGGGTACAGGGGTTACAATGAGCAGTTCTTC